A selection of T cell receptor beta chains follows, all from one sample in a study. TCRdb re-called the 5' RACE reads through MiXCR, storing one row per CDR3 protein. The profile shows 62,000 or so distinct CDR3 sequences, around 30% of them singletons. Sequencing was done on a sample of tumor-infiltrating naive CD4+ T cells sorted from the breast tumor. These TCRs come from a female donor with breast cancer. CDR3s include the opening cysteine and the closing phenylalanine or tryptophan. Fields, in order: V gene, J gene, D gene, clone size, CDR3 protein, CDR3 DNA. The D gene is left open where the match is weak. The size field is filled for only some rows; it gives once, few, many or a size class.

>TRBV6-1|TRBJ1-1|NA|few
CASSDFSNTEAFF
TGTGCCAGCAGTGATTTCTCGAACACTGAAGCTTTCTTT
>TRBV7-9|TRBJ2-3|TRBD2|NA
CASSSSGATDTQYF
TGTGCCAGCAGCTCTAGCGGAGCGACAGATACGCAGTATTTT
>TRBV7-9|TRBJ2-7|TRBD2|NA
CASRPYGTSGSYERYF
TGTGCCAGCAGACCTTATGGGACTAGCGGGTCCTACGAGCGGTACTTC
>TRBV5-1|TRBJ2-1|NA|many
CASRLDHNEQFF
TGCGCCAGCCGACTAGACCACAATGAGCAGTTCTTC
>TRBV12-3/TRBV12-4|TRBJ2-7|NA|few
CASSRSRVEQYF
TGTGCCAGCAGTCGTTCTAGGGTCGAGCAGTACTTC
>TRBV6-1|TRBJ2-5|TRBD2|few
CASSKLGDYEKTQYF
TGTGCCAGCAGCAAATTGGGGGACTATGAAAAGACCCAGTACTTC
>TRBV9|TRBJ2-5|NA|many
CASSGRRVKTQYF
TGTGCCAGCAGCGGTCGTAGGGTCAAGACCCAGTACTTC
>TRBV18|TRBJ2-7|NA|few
CASSPPGRLYEQYF
TGTGCCAGCTCACCCCCGGGACGACTCTACGAGCAGTACTTC
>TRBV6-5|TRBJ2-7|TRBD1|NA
CASSRTGYSSYEQYF
TGTGCCAGCAGCCGGACAGGCTACAGCTCCTACGAGCAGTACTTC
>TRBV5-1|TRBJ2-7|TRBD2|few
CASSLEGTTYEQYF
TGCGCCAGCAGCTTGGAGGGGACTACCTACGAGCAGTACTTC
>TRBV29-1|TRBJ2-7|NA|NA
CSTGTNNEQYF
TGCAGCACCGGGACGAACAACGAGCAGTACTTC
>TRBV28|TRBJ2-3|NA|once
CASSLVGLEEGTQYF
TGTGCCAGCAGTTTAGTAGGACTTGAGGAGGGTACGCAGTATTTT
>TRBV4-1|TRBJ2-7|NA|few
CASSQVDMGLLRGEQYF
TGCGCCAGCAGCCAAGTCGACATGGGACTCCTGAGGGGCGAGCAGTACTTC
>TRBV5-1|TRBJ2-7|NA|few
CASSSPEGGQWSYEQYF
TGCGCCAGCAGCTCCCCCGAGGGGGGACAGTGGTCCTACGAGCAGTACTTC
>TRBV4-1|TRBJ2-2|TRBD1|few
CASSQPRQGNGELFF
TGCGCCAGCAGCCAACCACGACAGGGTAACGGGGAGCTGTTTTTT
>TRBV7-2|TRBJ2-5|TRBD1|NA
CASSFDRGQGETQYF
TGTGCCAGCAGCTTTGACAGGGGGCAGGGAGAGACCCAGTACTTC
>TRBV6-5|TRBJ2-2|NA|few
CASSSQGWELFF
TGTGCCAGCAGTTCCCAGGGGTGGGAGCTGTTTTTT
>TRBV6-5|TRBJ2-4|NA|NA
CASRAVRGPLAKNIQYF
TGTGCCAGCAGGGCGGTCAGGGGTCCCCTAGCCAAAAACATTCAGTACTTC
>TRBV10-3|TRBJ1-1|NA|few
CAISESENTEACF
TGTGCCATCAGTGAGTCAGAGAACACTGAAGCTTGCTTT
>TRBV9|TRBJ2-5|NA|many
CASSVGLRDGRQETQYF
TGTGCCAGCAGCGTAGGGCTTCGGGACGGACGACAAGAGACCCAGTACTTC
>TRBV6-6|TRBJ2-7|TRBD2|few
CASSYTTSGRIEQYF
TGTGCCAGCAGTTACACCACTAGCGGGAGGATCGAGCAGTACTTC
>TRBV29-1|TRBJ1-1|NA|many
CSVEEAGVNTEAFF
TGCAGCGTTGAAGAGGCAGGAGTGAACACTGAAGCTTTCTTT
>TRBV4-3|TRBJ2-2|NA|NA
CASSQQGGRFAGELFF
TGCGCCAGCAGCCAACAGGGGGGGAGGTTCGCCGGGGAGCTGTTTTTT
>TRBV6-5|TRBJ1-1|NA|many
CASVRDPGYTEAFF
TGTGCCAGCGTCAGGGACCCGGGGTACACTGAAGCTTTCTTT
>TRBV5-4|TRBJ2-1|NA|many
CASSLPGYNEQFF
TGTGCCAGCAGCTTACCGGGATACAATGAGCAGTTCTTC
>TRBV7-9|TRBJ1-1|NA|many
CASSLMAGADPSTEAFF
TGTGCCAGCAGCTTAATGGCCGGGGCCGACCCATCCACTGAAGCTTTCTTT
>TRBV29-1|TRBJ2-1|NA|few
CSVEAGTHRNEQFF
TGCAGCGTTGAAGCGGGGACTCATCGCAATGAGCAGTTCTTC
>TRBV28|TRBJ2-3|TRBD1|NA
CASSLAGGGIYRGTDTQYF
TGTGCCAGCAGTTTAGCAGGGGGCGGCATCTATCGCGGCACAGATACGCAGTATTTT
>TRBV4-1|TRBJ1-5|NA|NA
CASSQKNSGVFGNQPQHF
TGCGCCAGCAGCCAAAAAAATTCAGGGGTGTTTGGCAATCAGCCCCAGCATTTT
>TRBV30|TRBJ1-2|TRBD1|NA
CASDRAGYTF
TGTGCCTCGGACAGGGCCGGCTACACCTTC
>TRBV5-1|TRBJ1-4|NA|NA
CASSLGTVNNEKLFF
TGCGCCAGCAGCTTGGGGACAGTCAATAATGAAAAACTGTTTTTT
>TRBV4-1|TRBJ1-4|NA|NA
CASSQEVADEKLFF
TGCGCCAGCAGCCAAGAAGTGGCGGACGAAAAACTGTTTTTT
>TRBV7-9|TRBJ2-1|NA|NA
CASSLVNNEQFF
TGTGCCAGCAGCTTGGTCAACAATGAGCAGTTCTTC
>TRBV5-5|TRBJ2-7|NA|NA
CASRPRDNYYEQYF
TGTGCCAGCAGACCCCGGGACAACTACTACGAGCAGTACTTC
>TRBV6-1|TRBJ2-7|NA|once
CASRGPGTYEQYF
TGTGCCAGCAGGGGGCCAGGCACCTACGAGCAGTACTTC
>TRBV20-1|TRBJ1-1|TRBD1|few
CSAPKTGTSMNTEAFF
TGCAGTGCTCCAAAGACAGGGACCTCTATGAACACTGAAGCTTTCTTT
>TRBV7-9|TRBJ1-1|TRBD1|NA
CASSFSATGITEAFF
TGTGCCAGCAGCTTTTCAGCGACAGGGATCACTGAAGCTTTCTTT
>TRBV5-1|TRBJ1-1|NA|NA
CASSITGMNTEAFF
TGCGCCAGCAGCATAACAGGAATGAACACTGAAGCTTTCTTT
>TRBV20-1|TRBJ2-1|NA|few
CSARDLRRNNEQLF
TGCAGTGCTAGAGATTTGAGGCGGAACAATGAGCAGCTCTTC
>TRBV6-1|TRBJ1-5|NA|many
CASSEQELSNQPQHF
TGTGCCAGCAGTGAACAAGAACTTAGCAATCAGCCCCAGCATTTT
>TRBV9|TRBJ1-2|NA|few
CASSVEAIDYGYTF
TGTGCCAGCAGCGTAGAGGCGATAGACTATGGCTACACCTTC
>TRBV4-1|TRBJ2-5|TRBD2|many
CASSQQIVAGRKETQYF
TGCGCCAGCAGCCAACAAATAGTAGCGGGGAGGAAAGAGACCCAGTACTTC
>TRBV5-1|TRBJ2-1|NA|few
CASSLAPGHDNEQFF
TGCGCCAGCAGCTTGGCTCCGGGACACGACAATGAGCAGTTCTTC
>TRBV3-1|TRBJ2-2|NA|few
CASKSGPNTGELFF
TGTGCCAGCAAGTCCGGGCCGAACACCGGGGAGCTGTTTTTT
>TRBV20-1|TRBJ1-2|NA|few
CSARSRFTEEYGYTF
TGCAGTGCTAGATCGAGGTTCACAGAGGAGTATGGCTACACCTTC
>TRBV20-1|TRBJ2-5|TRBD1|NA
CSALGQGGVETQYF
TGCAGTGCCCTGGGACAGGGTGGGGTAGAGACCCAGTACTTC
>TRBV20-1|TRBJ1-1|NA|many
CSARSAGMNTEAFF
TGCAGTGCTAGGAGTGCAGGAATGAACACTGAAGCTTTCTTT
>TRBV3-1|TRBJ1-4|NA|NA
CAGSQNLGEKLFF
TGTGCCGGCAGCCAAAATTTGGGAGAAAAACTGTTTTTT
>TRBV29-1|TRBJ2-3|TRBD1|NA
CSVGTGGTDTQYF
TGCAGCGTTGGAACAGGGGGCACAGATACGCAGTATTTT
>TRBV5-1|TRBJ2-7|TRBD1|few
CASSPGQASYEQYF
TGCGCCAGCAGCCCGGGACAGGCTTCCTACGAGCAGTACTTC
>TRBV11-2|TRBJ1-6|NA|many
CASSLARVRASPLHF
TGTGCCAGCAGCTTAGCCCGGGTTCGGGCTTCACCCCTCCACTTT
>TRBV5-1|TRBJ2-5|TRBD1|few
CASSQATGGQTQYF
TGCGCCAGCAGCCAGGCGACAGGGGGCCAGACCCAGTACTTC
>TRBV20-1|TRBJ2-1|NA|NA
CSAPKWDAHDEQFF
TGCAGTGCCCCGAAATGGGACGCCCATGATGAGCAGTTCTTC